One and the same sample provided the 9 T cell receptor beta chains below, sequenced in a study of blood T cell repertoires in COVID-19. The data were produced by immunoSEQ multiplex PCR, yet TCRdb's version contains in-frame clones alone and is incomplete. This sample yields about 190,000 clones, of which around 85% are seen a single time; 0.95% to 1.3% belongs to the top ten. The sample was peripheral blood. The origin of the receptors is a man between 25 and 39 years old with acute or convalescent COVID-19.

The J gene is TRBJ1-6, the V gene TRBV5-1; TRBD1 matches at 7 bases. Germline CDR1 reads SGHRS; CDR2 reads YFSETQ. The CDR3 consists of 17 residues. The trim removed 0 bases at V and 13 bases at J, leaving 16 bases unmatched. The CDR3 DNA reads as TGCGCCAGCAGCTTGGGAAAACAGGGGACAATGGGTGCGCCCCTCCACTTT. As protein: CASSLGKQGTMGAPLHF.

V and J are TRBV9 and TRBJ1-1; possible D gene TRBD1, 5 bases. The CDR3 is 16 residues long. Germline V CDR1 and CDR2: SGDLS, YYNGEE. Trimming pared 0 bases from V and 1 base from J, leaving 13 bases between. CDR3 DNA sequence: TGTGCCAGCAGCGTAGGTCAGGGCGAGAGGAACACTGAAGCTTTCTTT. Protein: CASSVGQGERNTEAFF.

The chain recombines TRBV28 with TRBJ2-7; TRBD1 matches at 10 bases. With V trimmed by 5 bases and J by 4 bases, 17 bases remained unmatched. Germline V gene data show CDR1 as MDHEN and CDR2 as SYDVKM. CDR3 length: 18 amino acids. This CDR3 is CASSPLSGQGTAFYEQYF. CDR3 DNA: TGTGCCAGCAGTCCCCTCTCGGGACAGGGGACTGCGTTTTACGAGCAGTACTTC.

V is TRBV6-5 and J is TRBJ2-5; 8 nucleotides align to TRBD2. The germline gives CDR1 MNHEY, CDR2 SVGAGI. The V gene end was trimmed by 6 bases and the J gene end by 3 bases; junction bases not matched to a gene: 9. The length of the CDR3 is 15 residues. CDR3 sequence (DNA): TGTGCCAGCAGGAGCGGGGGCCTTAGTAAAGAGACCCAGTACTTC. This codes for CASRSGGLSKETQYF.

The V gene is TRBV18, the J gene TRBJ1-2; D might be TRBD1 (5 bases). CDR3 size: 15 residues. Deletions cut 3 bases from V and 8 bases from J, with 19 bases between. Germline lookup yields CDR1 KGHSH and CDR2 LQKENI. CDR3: CASSPRKGSISGYTF. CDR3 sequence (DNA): TGTGCCAGCTCACCTCGAAAGGGGTCCATTTCAGGCTACACCTTC.

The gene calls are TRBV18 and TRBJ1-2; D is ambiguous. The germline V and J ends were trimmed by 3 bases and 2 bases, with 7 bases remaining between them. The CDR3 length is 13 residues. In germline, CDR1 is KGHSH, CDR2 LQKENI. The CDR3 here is CASSPARNYGYTF. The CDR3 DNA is TGTGCCAGCTCACCGGCGCGGAACTATGGCTACACCTTC.

For the CDR3, the DNA is TGTGCCAGCAGCTTAGTTTACAGTATCACCGGGGAGCTGTTTTTT. Its translation: CASSLVYSITGELFF. V and J are TRBV7-2 and TRBJ2-2; no firm D call. V lost 1 base and J 4 bases, leaving 10 bases between the germline ends. Germline assignment: CDR1 SGHTA and CDR2 FQGNSA. The CDR3 extends over 15 amino acids.

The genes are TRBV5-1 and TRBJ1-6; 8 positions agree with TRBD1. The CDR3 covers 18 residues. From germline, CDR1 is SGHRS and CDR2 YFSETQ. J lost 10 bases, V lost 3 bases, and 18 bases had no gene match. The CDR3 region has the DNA TGCGCCAGCAGCTCCGGGACCACAGGGGGTTTTCTTTCGTCACCCCTCCACTTT. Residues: CASSSGTTGGFLSSPLHF.

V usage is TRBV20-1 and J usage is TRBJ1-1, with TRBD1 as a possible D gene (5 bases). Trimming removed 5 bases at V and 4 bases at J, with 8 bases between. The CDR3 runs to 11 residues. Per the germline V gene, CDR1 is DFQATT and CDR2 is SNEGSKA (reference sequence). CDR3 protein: CSASGVTEAFF. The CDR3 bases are TGCAGTGCTTCGGGGGTCACTGAAGCTTTCTTT.